This passage covers 32 T cell receptor beta chains from one sample sequenced in a study of T cell changes during pregnancy in multiple sclerosis. Sequencing was performed with immunoSEQ multiplex PCR; in TCRdb, only in-frame clones are kept and a portion is missing. The sample shows some 70,000 clones, more than 90% of them seen only once. Sequenced material: peripheral blood, taken in the first trimester of pregnancy. The receptors come from a female donor with multiple sclerosis, enrolled in a pregnancy study.

The chain links TRBV30 to TRBJ2-1; tentatively, D is TRBD2 (6 bases). The V gene's germline CDR1 is GTSNPN and CDR2 SVGIG (reference sequence). V lost 8 bases and J lost 0, with 17 bases in between. The CDR3 runs 15 residues. In nucleotides, the CDR3 is TGTGCCAGTCGAAAAGCGGGTAGCTCCTACAATGAGCAGTTCTTC. It codes for CASRKAGSSYNEQFF.

In its sample, this clone was seen once. The chain uses TRBV6-5 and TRBJ2-7, with no clear D. The germline V gene has CDR1 MNHEY and CDR2 SVGAGI. The V end lost 6 bases, the J end lost 0 bases, and 12 bases lay between the germline ends. CDR3 length: 14 residues. The CDR3 here is CASRGQDGSYEQYF. The CDR3 coding sequence is TGTGCCAGCAGGGGCCAGGATGGCTCCTACGAGCAGTACTTC.

The chain links TRBV4-2 to TRBJ1-3, with a weak D call TRBD1 (5 bases). CDR1 LGHNA and CDR2 YNFKEQ come from the germline V gene. V was shortened by 0 bases and J by 2 bases, with 20 bases between the two germline ends. The CDR3 contains 19 residues. The CDR3 DNA reads as TGTGCCAGCAGCCAAGATGGGGGATCGGGGGGAGGAGCTGGAAACACCATATATTTT. Protein sequence: CASSQDGGSGGGAGNTIYF.

This sequence joins TRBV9 and TRBJ2-2; tentatively, D is TRBD1 (5 bases). CDR1 and CDR2 (germline): SGDLS, YYNGEE. Trimming cost V 2 bases and J 5 bases, with 13 bases left between them. The CDR3 spans 15 residues. CDR3 sequence reads: CASSVQGAATGELFF. CDR3 sequence (DNA): TGTGCCAGCAGCGTTCAAGGGGCAGCAACCGGGGAGCTGTTTTTT.

The V gene is TRBV28, the J gene TRBJ1-2; unclear D gene. Trimming pared 6 bases from V and 8 bases from J, leaving 13 bases between. CDR1 MDHEN and CDR2 SYDVKM come from the germline V gene. The length of the CDR3 is 12 residues. The CDR3 here is CASSRPYQGYTF. CDR3 coding DNA: TGTGCCAGCAGCCGCCCCTACCAAGGCTACACCTTC.

The rearrangement uses TRBV5-4 and TRBJ1-5, with D unresolved. Deletions cut 0 bases from V and 1 base from J, with 8 bases between. This CDR3 region has 15 residues. Germline lookup yields CDR1 SGHNT and CDR2 YYREEE (reference sequence). This CDR3 is CASSLAPESNQPQHF. The CDR3 nucleotides are TGTGCCAGCAGCTTGGCCCCCGAGAGCAATCAGCCCCAGCATTTT.

The V call is TRBV29-1, the J call TRBJ2-7; 9 bases align to TRBD1. With V trimmed by 7 bases and J by 3 bases, 4 bases remained unmatched. This CDR3 region has 12 residues. Germline-derived CDR1 and CDR2 are SQVTM and ANQGSEA. The CDR3 DNA reads TGCAGCGCGGACAGGGGAGGCTACGAGCAGTACTTC. It specifies CSADRGGYEQYF.

The chain couples TRBV5-6 to TRBJ1-2; D is uncertain. V shed 0 bases and J shed 4 bases, with 13 bases lying between them. The CDR3 consists of 15 residues. Looked up from germline, CDR1 is SGHDT and CDR2 is YYEEEE. The chain's CDR3 is CASSLGPVEVYGYTF. CDR3 DNA sequence: TGTGCCAGCAGCTTGGGCCCGGTTGAGGTCTATGGCTACACCTTC.

The V call is TRBV27, the J call TRBJ2-6; 11 bases match TRBD1. The junction had 4 bases not matched to a gene; V was cut back by 5 bases and J by 1 base. Germline V gene sequence: CDR1 MNHEY, CDR2 SMNVEV (reference sequence). CDR3 length equals 17 residues. CDR3 residues: CASSLGTGGSGANVLTF. CDR3 bases: TGTGCCAGCAGTCTCGGGACAGGGGGATCTGGGGCCAACGTCCTGACTTTC.

This clone was counted a few times. The CDR3: CASSFPDTIYF. The DNA for the CDR3 is TGTGCCAGCAGCTTCCCGGACACCATATATTTT. This chain links TRBV7-9 with TRBJ1-3; D remains ambiguous. Germline V lookup: CDR1 SEHNR, CDR2 FQNEAQ (reference sequence). The CDR3 totals 11 residues. Trimming pared 3 bases from V and 8 bases from J, leaving 5 bases between.

V usage is TRBV11-2 and J usage is TRBJ1-6; 8 nucleotides align to TRBD1. V was clipped by 5 bases and J by 9 bases; unmatched bases: 9. CDR1 is SGHAT, CDR2 FQNNGV, per germline. CDR3 length: 15 amino acids. The DNA for the CDR3 is TGTGCCAGCAGCCCGGGGGGCAGGGGGCTTTCACCCCTCCACTTT. Amino acid sequence: CASSPGGRGLSPLHF.

The chain is built from TRBV6-1 and TRBJ2-3; perhaps TRBD1 as D (5 bases). Between the trimmed V and J ends, which lost 6 bases and 3 bases, there was a span of 7 bases. Germline CDR1 MNHNS, CDR2 SASEGT. This CDR3 has 12 amino acids. Here the CDR3 DNA reads TGTGCCAGCAGAAGACAGACAGATACGCAGTATTTT. It is translated as CASRRQTDTQYF.

V gene TRBV14 combines with J gene TRBJ2-5; 10 bases fit TRBD2. The V segment lost 2 bases and the J segment 4 bases; nucleotides outside the gene matches: 13. In germline, CDR1 is SGHDN, CDR2 FVKESK. The CDR3 totals 18 residues. The DNA of the CDR3 is TGTGCCAGCAGCCAATTGACGAGGGCTAGCGGGAGAGCAGAGACCCAGTACTTC. It yields the protein CASSQLTRASGRAETQYF.

The gene calls are TRBV28 and TRBJ2-7; possible D gene TRBD2, 6 bases. CDR1 is MDHEN, CDR2 SYDVKM, per germline. The CDR3 runs to 14 residues. Trimming pared 2 bases from V and 0 bases from J, leaving 8 bases between. The DNA for the CDR3 is TGTGCCAGCAGTTTACCCGGGAGCTCCTACGAGCAGTACTTC. Its protein product is CASSLPGSSYEQYF.

The chain links TRBV18 to TRBJ2-2; possible D gene TRBD2, 6 bases. The V end was cut by 6 bases, the J end by 2 bases, with 7 bases between. This CDR3 is 13 amino acids long. Per the germline V gene, CDR1 is KGHSH and CDR2 is LQKENI. This chain's CDR3 is CASSGLNTGELFF. The CDR3 DNA reads as TGTGCCAGCTCGGGACTTAACACCGGGGAGCTGTTTTTT.

This sequence joins TRBV19 and TRBJ2-7; 9 bases map to TRBD1. Germline V lookup: CDR1 LNHDA, CDR2 SQIVND (reference sequence). This CDR3 has 15 amino acids. The V segment lost 5 bases and the J segment 4 bases; nucleotides outside the gene matches: 9. The CDR3 reads CASSLRQGGAYEQYF. The CDR3 nucleotides are TGTGCCAGTAGTCTTCGACAGGGGGGGGCATACGAGCAGTACTTC.

V and J are TRBV13 and TRBJ2-3; D perhaps matches TRBD2 (6 bases). The CDR3 has 14 amino acids. Germline CDR1 and CDR2: PRHDT and FYEKMQ (reference sequence). V shed 5 bases and J shed 5 bases, with 14 bases lying between them. This CDR3 is CASSASGAGDTQYF. CDR3 nucleotide sequence: TGTGCCAGCAGCGCCTCGGGAGCGGGAGATACGCAGTATTTT.

The chain has TRBV7-9 and TRBJ2-3; unclear D gene. The CDR3 has 15 residues. The V end lost 3 bases, the J end lost 4 bases, and 14 bases lay between the germline ends. Germline V lookup: CDR1 SEHNR, CDR2 FQNEAQ (reference sequence). CDR3 nucleotides: TGTGCCAGCAGCTTTCTACCCCCAGGCTCAGATACGCAGTATTTT. It yields the protein CASSFLPPGSDTQYF.

The sample holds one count of this clone. The gene calls are TRBV7-2 and TRBJ1-3; D uncertain. The CDR3 totals 15 residues. Looked up from germline, CDR1 is SGHTA and CDR2 is FQGNSA. The V gene lost 5 bases and the J gene lost 0 bases, with 11 bases spanning the gap. The CDR3 reads CASSPQAGSGNTIYF. DNA for the CDR3: TGTGCCAGCAGCCCCCAAGCCGGCTCTGGAAACACCATATATTTT.

This chain joins TRBV11-2 and TRBJ1-2, with D possibly matching TRBD1 (6 bases). CDR1 is SGHAT, CDR2 FQNNGV, per germline. V was pared by 1 base and J by 1 base, with 7 bases between. This CDR3 spans 14 amino acids. The CDR3 region is CASSLAGVNYGYTF. CDR3 bases: TGTGCCAGCAGCTTAGCAGGGGTTAACTATGGCTACACCTTC.

The rearrangement uses TRBV28 and TRBJ2-5; 15 positions match TRBD2. V trimming: 5 bases; J trimming: 3 bases; junction bases outside the gene matches: 10. Germline V gene data show CDR1 as MDHEN and CDR2 as SYDVKM. The CDR3 loop spans 18 amino acids. CDR3 in DNA: TGTGCCAGCAGTCCTCCGGGACTAGCGGGAGGAACGAAAGAGACCCAGTACTTC. It codes for CASSPPGLAGGTKETQYF.

The chain is built from TRBV14 and TRBJ2-5, with 8 bases identical to TRBD1. The J call may be incorrect, as the DNA end agrees better with TRBJ2-7. Looked up from germline, CDR1 is SGHDN and CDR2 is FVKESK. The CDR3 has 14 residues. Written as DNA, the CDR3 is TGTGCCAGCAGCCCTTTTCAGGGGGCGGTCGAGCAGTACTTC. It encodes CASSPFQGAVEQYF.

The chain couples TRBV6-4 to TRBJ2-2; no clear D. The CDR3 runs to 14 residues. Germline V gene data show CDR1 as MRHNA and CDR2 as SNTAGT. V was trimmed by 3 bases and J by 7 bases, leaving 12 bases between them. The CDR3 is CASSEVESVGELFF. The CDR3 DNA is TGTGCCAGCAGTGAGGTGGAAAGCGTCGGGGAGCTGTTTTTT.

Only one count was recorded for this clone. V gene TRBV6-1 combines with J gene TRBJ1-2; TRBD1 agrees at 8 bases. The ends lost 7 bases at V and 8 bases at J; junction bases unmatched: 12. Germline V CDR1 and CDR2: MNHNS, SASEGT. The CDR3 has 14 amino acids. The CDR3 DNA sequence: TGTGCCAGCATACCGGACAGGGCCTTTGGGGGCTACACCTTC. It yields the protein CASIPDRAFGGYTF.

V is TRBV29-1 and J is TRBJ2-7, with D tentatively TRBD2 (6 bases). V lost 6 bases to trimming and J lost 3 bases, with 15 bases between them. Germline V gene data show CDR1 as SQVTM and CDR2 as ANQGSEA. The CDR3 contains 13 residues. This CDR3 reads CSVGPSGSYEQYF. The CDR3 DNA is TGCAGCGTGGGCCCATCCGGGAGCTACGAGCAGTACTTC.

The chain joins TRBV28 to TRBJ2-7; 10 bases fit TRBD1. V was pared by 2 bases and J by 1 base, with 5 bases of the junction left unmatched. Germline loops: CDR1 MDHEN, CDR2 SYDVKM. The CDR3 length is 16 residues. This CDR3 is CASSLPGQGFSYEQYF. CDR3 nucleotides: TGTGCCAGCAGTTTACCGGGACAGGGGTTTTCCTACGAGCAGTACTTC.

The V call is TRBV7-2, the J call TRBJ1-4; 8 nucleotides match TRBD1. Germline assignment: CDR1 SGHTA and CDR2 FQGNSA. The CDR3 runs 15 residues. The V segment lost 4 bases and the J segment 8 bases; nucleotides outside the gene matches: 9. For the CDR3, the DNA is TGTGCCAGCAGCTCCCGGACAGGGAGGGAGGAAAAACTGTTTTTT. It specifies CASSSRTGREEKLFF.

The genes are TRBV7-2 and TRBJ2-1, with TRBD2 identical over 12 bases. Unmatched junction bases numbered 8, after V lost 5 bases and J lost 9 bases. Germline CDR1 SGHTA, CDR2 FQGNSA. The CDR3 length is 15 residues. CDR3 in amino acids: CASSQTSGRGGEQFF. The CDR3 region has the DNA TGTGCCAGCAGCCAGACTAGCGGGAGAGGGGGTGAGCAGTTCTTC.

J is TRBJ2-3 and V is TRBV18; D not resolved. This CDR3 comprises 15 residues. Germline CDR1 and CDR2: KGHSH and LQKENI. Trimming pared 0 bases from V and 1 base from J, leaving 8 bases between. Written as DNA, the CDR3 is TGTGCCAGCTCACCACCCAGCGTGGGCACAGATACGCAGTATTTT. It codes for CASSPPSVGTDTQYF.

This chain links TRBV6-5 with TRBJ2-2, with 7 bases lining up with TRBD2. Germline CDR1 is MNHEY and CDR2 is SVGAGI. The CDR3 totals 15 residues. Germline trimming cut 7 bases from V and 6 bases from J; bases unmatched to any gene: 11. DNA for the CDR3: TGTGCCAGCACCCCCCGGTGGGGGAGGGCCGGGGAGCTGTTTTTT. It codes for CASTPRWGRAGELFF.

J is TRBJ2-2 and V is TRBV27; D may be TRBD2 (6 bases). Germline V gene sequence: CDR1 MNHEY, CDR2 SMNVEV (reference sequence). Trimming took off 4 bases at V and 0 bases at J, with 18 bases between the two ends. The CDR3 sequence is 18 residues long. The CDR3 coding sequence is TGTGCCAGCAGTTCCACTCCTTTTAGCGGACCGAACACCGGGGAGCTGTTTTTT. Translating it yields CASSSTPFSGPNTGELFF.

The CDR3, as DNA: TGCGCCAGCAGCCTGGGACTAGCGGGGGTTGAGACCCAGTACTTC. The encoded protein is CASSLGLAGVETQYF. The chain joins TRBV5-1 to TRBJ2-5; TRBD2 agrees at 14 bases. V shed 4 bases and J 5 bases; nucleotides not matched to a gene: 4. Germline V gene lookup returns CDR1 SGHRS and CDR2 YFSETQ. CDR3 size: 15 residues. Filled out from reference TRBV5-1 and TRBJ2-5, the complete variable domain reads KAGVTQTPRYLIKTRGQQVTLSCSPISGHRSVSWYQQTPGQGLQFLFEYFSETQRNKGNFPGRFSGRQFSNSRSEMNVSTLELGDSALYLCASSLGLAGVETQYFGPGTRLLVL.